This T cell receptor (beta chain) was profiled in a study of blood T cell repertoires in COVID-19. The data were produced by immunoSEQ multiplex PCR, yet TCRdb's version contains in-frame clones alone and is incomplete. The sample carries over 200,000 clones, 88% recorded once. The TCR sequence derives from a human donor in a cohort sampled during active COVID-19. Material for sequencing was peripheral blood.

CDR3 in amino acids: CATSLRTGGSPLHF. CDR3 DNA: TGTGCCACCAGCCTACGGACAGGTGGTTCACCCCTCCACTTT. The rearrangement joins TRBV15 to TRBJ1-6, with 7 nucleotides matching TRBD1. The CDR3 spans 14 residues. CDR1 and CDR2 (germline): LNHNV, YYDKDF (reference sequence). The trim removed 5 bases at V and 9 bases at J, leaving 7 bases unmatched.